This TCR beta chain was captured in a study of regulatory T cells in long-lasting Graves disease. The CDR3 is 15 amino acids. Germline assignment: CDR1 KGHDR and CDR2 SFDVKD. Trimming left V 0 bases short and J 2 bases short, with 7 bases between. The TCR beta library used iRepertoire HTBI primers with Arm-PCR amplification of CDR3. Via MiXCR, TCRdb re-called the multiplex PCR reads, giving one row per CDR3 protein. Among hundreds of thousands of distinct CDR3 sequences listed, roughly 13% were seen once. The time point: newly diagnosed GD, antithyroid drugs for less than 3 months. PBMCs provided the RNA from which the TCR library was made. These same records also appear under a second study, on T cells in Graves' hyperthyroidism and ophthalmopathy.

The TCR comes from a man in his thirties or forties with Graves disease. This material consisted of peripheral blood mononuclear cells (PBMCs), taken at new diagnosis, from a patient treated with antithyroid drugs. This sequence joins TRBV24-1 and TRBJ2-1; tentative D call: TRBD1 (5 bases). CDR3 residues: CATSDLQGAYNEQFF. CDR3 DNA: TGTGCCACCAGTGATTTGCAGGGCGCCTACAATGAGCAGTTCTTC.